This TCR beta chain was observed in a study of blood T cell repertoires in COVID-19 (dated by TCRdb to about 2020). Regarding the research as a whole: The collaborator samples originated in the United States, Italy and Spain and spanned the acute and convalescent phases of COVID-19. The material from the prospective study consisted of cDNA or gDNA derived from T cells, B-cell-depleted T cells, or PBMCs. Deeply sampled blood TCRbeta repertoires from subjects exposed to, actively infected with, or recovered from COVID-19 were included in the dataset. The repertoires were released in a freely available public database meant as a resource for research on the immune response to SARS-CoV-2. Samples came from the ongoing ImmuneRACE study (first 160 participants) plus 1,254 subjects from 6 global collaborators. The sample metadata nearly always contained a de-identified subject ID, COVID-19 status, age in years and sex. HLA class I and class II types, where available, came from metadata supplied by the sample provider rather than from assay-based typing.

Turning to this clone: It lacks a known antigen. No much larger clone exists at a distance of one base, and base qualities are not known.

Beyond this particular receptor, the publication reports: The amount of clinical and demographic metadata varied by source and participant and was provided uncurated.

One collaborating source in Seattle enrolled patients during active infection and followed them longitudinally through the course of disease. Each collaborating institution followed its own protocols to collect whole blood in K2EDTA tubes. For TCRbeta analysis, collaborators shipped samples in one of three forms: frozen whole blood, isolated PBMCs, or DNA extracted from either of those sample types. Including cysteine and phenylalanine, the CDR3 has 16 amino acids. Just the 48-base CDR3 DNA is kept, in frame starting at base 1. CDR1 and CDR2, per the germline V gene, are SGHAT and FQNNGV. Compared with germline, V lacks 5 bases and J lacks 2 bases; bases without a gene match: 8. The immunoSEQ Assay, a bias-controlled multiplex PCR, was used to amplify TCRbeta CDR3 regions from genomic DNA. The authors' pipeline ran thus. Within the assay, amplification of reference gene primers was used to estimate how many nucleated cells each sample contained. To quantify the absolute abundance of each unique TCRbeta CDR3 rearrangement, sequence reads were collapsed and filtered. For each sample, productive Simpson clonality was calculated as the square root of Simpson's diversity index over productive rearrangements. As stored in TCRdb, this immuneACCESS dataset retains in-frame rearrangements with V and J assigned. A fraction of the clones does not appear; measured against another copy, unresolved V genes explain less than half of the discrepancy, and the remainder lacks a known reason. That table supplies the V and J calls and clone size; D and trimming were determined from the DNA. The sample table holds roughly 200,000 clones, of which approximately 88% were seen once. Of the sample, 6.5% to 9% is held by the ten largest clones.

This TCR was sampled from a woman in her thirties or forties with COVID-19, enrolled during active disease. Recombination joined TRBV11-2 with TRBJ2-2; a stretch of 7 junction bases matches TRBD2. The specimen was peripheral blood. In nucleotide form, the sequence is TGTGCCAGCAGCGGAGTTAGCGGGTTTAACACCGGGGAGCTGTTTTTT. Its product reads: CASSGVSGFNTGELFF.